One sample yielded the 10 T cell receptor beta chains listed below, sequenced in a study of OX40 agonist ivuxolimab in advanced cancers. This table comes from immunoSEQ multiplex PCR, and its TCRdb copy is limited to in-frame clones, with some not included. The sample comprises 65,000 to 90,000 clones, approximately 83% of which are singletons, and 5% to 7% rests with the top ten. Sample: CD4+ or CD8+ T cells sorted from blood, taken in a trial of the OX40 agonist ivuxolimab. Source of these receptors: an adult with an advanced solid tumor such as melanoma, head and neck, liver or kidney cancer.

The V and J genes are TRBV6-6 and TRBJ1-1; D is unclear. CDR1 is MNHNY and CDR2 is SVGAGI in the germline V gene (reference sequence). V shed 7 bases and J shed 4 bases, with 7 bases lying between them. This CDR3 is built from 11 residues. CDR3 nucleotides: TGTGCCAGCAAGTTGGGCACTGAAGCTTTCTTT. Translation gives CASKLGTEAFF.

The rearrangement joins TRBV19 to TRBJ1-1; no firm D call. Germline CDR1 LNHDA, CDR2 SQIVND (reference sequence). V lost 5 bases, J lost 8 bases, and 15 bases lay in between. The CDR3 has 13 residues. The CDR3: CASSPFIITEAFF. CDR3 coding DNA: TGTGCCAGTAGTCCATTCATAATTACGGAAGCTTTCTTT.

This chain's CDR3 is CASSTNRGSFEGYTF. The CDR3 coding sequence is TGTGCCAGCAGCACAAACAGGGGGTCCTTTGAGGGCTACACCTTC. The chain combines TRBV7-2 with TRBJ1-2, with 8 bases lining up with TRBD1. J lost 8 bases, V lost 5 bases, and 13 bases had no gene match. The germline V gene has CDR1 SGHTA and CDR2 FQGNSA. The CDR3 runs 15 residues.

The chain has TRBV30 and TRBJ2-3; TRBD2 aligns across 9 bases. Unmatched junction bases numbered 5, after V lost 3 bases and J lost 4 bases. The germline V gene encodes CDR1 GTSNPN and CDR2 SVGIG (reference sequence). The CDR3 is made up of 14 amino acids. The CDR3 DNA follows: TGTGCCTGGAGGGGGCGGGGGGGAGCAGATACGCAGTATTTT. Its translation: CAWRGRGGADTQYF.

The count of this clone is one. The V and J genes are TRBV7-2 and TRBJ2-3; 7 bases align to TRBD1. Germline-derived CDR1 and CDR2 are SGHTA and FQGNSA. After removal of 4 bases from V and 5 bases from J, the junction contained 6 bases not matched to a gene. CDR3 size: 14 residues. CDR3 protein: CASSSGQARDTQYF. The CDR3, as DNA: TGTGCCAGCAGCTCTGGACAGGCCAGAGATACGCAGTATTTT. The full variable domain, in which reference TRBV7-2 and TRBJ2-3 provide the parts outside the CDR3, is GAGVSQSPSNKVTEKGKDVELRCDPISGHTALYWYRQSLGQGLEFLIYFQGNSAPDKSGLPSDRFSAERTGGSVSTLTIQRTQQEDSAVYLCASSSGQARDTQYFGPGTRLTVL.

This clone was found a few times. The chain is built from TRBV30 and TRBJ2-3; a weak D match, TRBD2 (6 bases). The ends were cut back, 0 bases at V and 5 bases at J, with 9 bases in the middle. This CDR3 has 13 residues. Germline V lookup: CDR1 GTSNPN, CDR2 SVGIG (reference sequence). In nucleotides, the CDR3 is TGTGCCTGGAGTGTAAACGGGAGAGATACGCAGTATTTT. Amino acid sequence: CAWSVNGRDTQYF.

The chain is built from TRBV9 and TRBJ1-6; 7 nucleotides line up with TRBD1. Trimming removed 4 bases from V and 9 bases from J; junction bases left unmatched: 10. Germline lookup yields CDR1 SGDLS and CDR2 YYNGEE. The CDR3 totals 15 residues. The CDR3 nucleotides are TGTGCCAGCAGCACCGGACCGGGACAGACTTCACCCCTCCACTTT. Encoded protein: CASSTGPGQTSPLHF. The variable domain in full, completed from reference TRBV9 and TRBJ1-6, reads DSGVTQTPKHLITATGQRVTLRCSPRSGDLSVYWYQQSLDQGLQFLIQYYNGEERAKGNILERFSAQQFPDLHSELNLSSLELGDSALYFCASSTGPGQTSPLHFGNGTRLTVT.

This chain uses TRBV30 with TRBJ2-1; D is possibly TRBD1 (6 bases). The CDR3 has 13 residues. CDR1 GTSNPN and CDR2 SVGIG come from the germline V gene (reference sequence). Deletions cut 8 bases from V and 6 bases from J, with 17 bases between. The CDR3 reads CANPTGIGNEQFF. For the CDR3, the DNA is TGTGCCAATCCGACAGGTATCGGCAATGAGCAGTTCTTC.

The chain is built from TRBV19 and TRBJ2-2; no definite D call. Germline values: CDR1 LNHDA, CDR2 SQIVND (reference sequence). V was trimmed by 1 base and J by 6 bases, leaving 9 bases between them. This CDR3 has 14 amino acids. CDR3 region: CASSIAQSPGELFF. In DNA form, the CDR3 reads TGTGCCAGTAGTATAGCCCAGTCCCCCGGGGAGCTGTTTTTT.

The V and J genes are TRBV7-7 and TRBJ1-3; tentatively, D is TRBD1 (5 bases). There are 14 residues in the CDR3. CDR1 and CDR2 from the germline V gene are SSHAT and FNYEAQ (reference sequence). The V end lost 5 bases, the J end lost 1 base, and 9 bases lay between the germline ends. CDR3 bases: TGTGCCAGCAGCCGGGACTCATCTGGAAACACCATATATTTT. Its protein product is CASSRDSSGNTIYF.